The clone carrying this T cell receptor beta chain was seen a few times. The data stem from a study of blood T cell repertoires in COVID-19. Study-wide background: Samples came from the United States, Italy and Spain, spanning acute and convalescent COVID-19. The analysed material was cDNA or gDNA that came from T cells, B-cell-depleted T cells, or PBMCs.

Germline assignment: CDR1 MDHEN and CDR2 SYDVKM. V was shortened by 8 bases and J by 1 base, with 14 bases between the two germline ends. The CDR3 totals 14 residues. Original methodology: Reference gene primer amplification gave estimated nucleated cell counts. Method: immunoSEQ multiplex PCR; TCRdb's copy keeps in-frame clones and lacks some. Clonal size and the V and J genes are those of that table, whereas D and trimming came from the DNA. The table includes around 100,000 clones, approximately 84% detected once. The chain links TRBV28 to TRBJ1-1; tentatively, D is TRBD1 (5 bases). Sequenced: peripheral blood. This sequence originates from a human donor in a cohort sampled during active COVID-19. This CDR3 is CASVPGLQNTEAFF. The CDR3, as DNA: TGTGCCAGCGTCCCGGGACTCCAGAACACTGAAGCTTTCTTT.